The 32 T cell receptor beta chains below come from one sample, sequenced in a study of shared clonotypes between healthy human individuals. The data were produced by immunoSEQ multiplex PCR, yet TCRdb's version contains in-frame clones alone and is incomplete. The repertoire holds around 2.5 million clones, over 85% seen once, with around 0.37% in the top ten. The sample taken for sequencing was naive CD4+ T cells from PBMCs. As for subset: CD45RA+ positively selected. These receptors came from a young man in good health. Some clones in this sample may be carry-over from other donors' samples.

This clone turned up a few times. The rearrangement joins TRBV30 to TRBJ1-1, with TRBD1 matching over 7 bases. Germline CDR1 GTSNPN, CDR2 SVGIG (reference sequence). This CDR3 contains 13 residues. Trimming cost V 5 bases and J 4 bases; bases outside gene matches: 7. For the CDR3, the DNA is TGTGCCTGGGGACAGGTTTTGGGCACTGAAGCTTTCTTT. Translated: CAWGQVLGTEAFF.

The rearrangement links TRBV7-9 to TRBJ1-1, with D possibly matching TRBD1 (5 bases). Germline CDR1 and CDR2: SEHNR and FQNEAQ (reference sequence). The CDR3 extends over 17 amino acids. V gave up 1 base and J gave up 6 bases, with 21 bases separating them. CDR3 residues: CASSLDVGLGGSAEAFF. CDR3 DNA sequence: TGTGCCAGCAGCTTAGATGTGGGACTTGGGGGGTCGGCTGAAGCTTTCTTT.

The chain has TRBV7-3 and TRBJ2-7, with 13 bases that match TRBD2. Germline lookup yields CDR1 SGHTA and CDR2 FQGTGA. The ends lost 3 bases at V and 7 bases at J; junction bases unmatched: 6. The CDR3 contains 15 residues. The CDR3 region has the DNA TGTGCCAGCAGCTTTGGACTAGCGGGAGTAGCTGAGCAGTACTTC. This translates into CASSFGLAGVAEQYF.

CDR3: CATSRGGTTNTDTQYF. The CDR3 DNA is TGTGCCACCAGCAGAGGCGGGACTACCAACACAGATACGCAGTATTTT. The rearrangement uses TRBV15 and TRBJ2-3, with TRBD2 matching 7 bases. With V trimmed by 1 base and J by 2 bases, 6 bases remained unmatched. Per the germline V gene, CDR1 is LNHNV and CDR2 is YYDKDF (reference sequence). The CDR3 contains 16 residues.

The chain uses TRBV6-6 and TRBJ2-7, with TRBD1 as a possible D gene (6 bases). V lost 6 bases and J 6 bases, leaving 12 bases between the germline ends. The length of the CDR3 is 12 residues. The germline V gene encodes CDR1 MNHNY and CDR2 SVGAGI (reference sequence). CDR3 residues: CASRRQESEQYF. The CDR3 nucleotides read TGTGCCAGCAGAAGACAGGAGTCCGAGCAGTACTTC.

The chain has TRBV9 and TRBJ2-5; 9 bases match TRBD2. CDR3 length: 16 residues. Germline assignment: CDR1 SGDLS and CDR2 YYNGEE. The ends lost 0 bases at V and 5 bases at J; junction bases unmatched: 8. CDR3 DNA: TGTGCCAGCAGCGTAGGCGGGAGGGCCGGGGTGGAGACCCAGTACTTC. Amino acid sequence: CASSVGGRAGVETQYF.

This clone was recorded only once. CDR3 amino acids: CASSSGNSNQPQHF. The DNA for the CDR3 is TGTGCCAGCTCCTCAGGTAATAGCAATCAGCCCCAGCATTTT. V usage is TRBV2 and J usage is TRBJ1-5; no reliable D call. Germline assignment: CDR1 SNHLY and CDR2 FYNNEI. The CDR3 has 14 amino acids. V lost 8 bases to trimming and J lost 0 bases, with 11 bases between them. Based on the CDR3 plus reference TRBV2 and TRBJ1-5, the full variable domain is EPEVTQTPSHQVTQMGQEVILRCVPISNHLYFYWYRQILGQKVEFLVSFYNNEISEKSEIFDDQFSVERPDGSNFTLKIRSTKLEDSAMYFCASSSGNSNQPQHFGDGTRLSIL.

The rearrangement uses TRBV30 and TRBJ1-1; 9 bases line up with TRBD1. Trimming cost V 8 bases and J 4 bases; bases outside gene matches: 8. CDR1 and CDR2 (germline): GTSNPN, SVGIG (reference sequence). This CDR3 has 13 residues. This CDR3 reads CALHRGQGTEAFF. CDR3 DNA: TGTGCCCTCCACAGGGGGCAGGGCACTGAAGCTTTCTTT.

The chain uses TRBV6-1 and TRBJ2-1, with 10 bases lining up with TRBD2. This CDR3 comprises 16 residues. After removal of 3 bases from V and 9 bases from J, the junction contained 11 bases not matched to a gene. Germline V gene data show CDR1 as MNHNS and CDR2 as SASEGT. As DNA, the CDR3 is TGTGCCAGCAGTGATTTCCAAGCGGGAGGGCCTGGTGAGCAGTTCTTC. It specifies CASSDFQAGGPGEQFF.

The rearrangement uses TRBV6-1 and TRBJ2-1; D gene unclear. This CDR3 is 11 amino acids long. Trimming removed 0 bases from V and 8 bases from J, with 2 bases in between. Germline V CDR1 and CDR2: MNHNS, SASEGT. The CDR3 sequence is CASSEAYEQFF. The CDR3 nucleotides read TGTGCCAGCAGTGAAGCCTATGAGCAGTTCTTC.

J is TRBJ1-4 and V is TRBV6-8; 7 nucleotides match TRBD1. CDR1 and CDR2 (germline): MNHGY, SAAAGT. The length of the CDR3 is 13 residues. With V trimmed by 7 bases and J by 7 bases, 6 bases remained unmatched. The CDR3 DNA reads TGTGCCAGCAACACAGGGGATAGTGAAAAACTGTTTTTT. As protein: CASNTGDSEKLFF.

The chain recombines TRBV27 with TRBJ1-1; maybe TRBD1 (6 bases). From germline, CDR1 is MNHEY and CDR2 SMNVEV (reference sequence). The V end was cut by 5 bases, the J end by 1 base, with 20 bases between. The CDR3 consists of 17 residues. DNA for the CDR3: TGTGCCAGCAGTAGTTGGGGGCGGGGGTGGAGGAACACTGAAGCTTTCTTT. Translated, it gives CASSSWGRGWRNTEAFF.

V usage is TRBV11-2 and J usage is TRBJ2-1, with 9 positions matching TRBD1. The CDR3 is made up of 16 amino acids. With V trimmed by 4 bases and J by 0 bases, 4 bases remained unmatched. Per the germline V gene, CDR1 is SGHAT and CDR2 is FQNNGV. The CDR3 bases are TGTGCCAGCAGCTCACTGACAGGGGGCTCCTACAATGAGCAGTTCTTC. Translation: CASSSLTGGSYNEQFF.

The rearrangement uses TRBV9 and TRBJ2-3; tentatively, D is TRBD2 (5 bases). Trimming pared 3 bases from V and 2 bases from J, leaving 16 bases between. The CDR3 covers 16 residues. Germline V lookup: CDR1 SGDLS, CDR2 YYNGEE. CDR3 in amino acids: CASSARRESTTDTQYF. The CDR3 nucleotides are TGTGCCAGCAGCGCACGCCGGGAAAGCACCACAGATACGCAGTATTTT.

The V gene is TRBV11-2, the J gene TRBJ1-2; 8 positions agree with TRBD1. J was trimmed by 6 bases and V by 5 bases; bases with no gene match: 5. The CDR3 contains 13 residues. Germline V lookup: CDR1 SGHAT, CDR2 FQNNGV. Here the CDR3 DNA reads TGTGCCAGCAGCGTGGCAGGGGGCGATGGCTACACCTTC. Translation: CASSVAGGDGYTF.

The chain uses TRBV4-1 and TRBJ2-3; perhaps TRBD1 as D (5 bases). This CDR3 spans 16 amino acids. Trimming left V 0 bases short and J 5 bases short, with 15 bases between. CDR1 and CDR2 from the germline V gene are MGHRA and YSYEKL. CDR3 DNA sequence: TGCGCCAGCAGCCAAGATATCAGGGTGACGGGAGATACGCAGTATTTT. It is translated as CASSQDIRVTGDTQYF.

The CDR3 here is CASSSRGGNSGNTIYF. The CDR3 DNA reads TGCGCCAGCAGCTCCCGAGGGGGCAACTCTGGAAACACCATATATTTT. V usage is TRBV5-1 and J usage is TRBJ1-3, with 7 bases identical to TRBD1. CDR3 length: 16 amino acids. Germline lookup yields CDR1 SGHRS and CDR2 YFSETQ. V was pared by 3 bases and J by 0 bases, with 6 bases of the junction left unmatched.

The rearrangement uses TRBV18 and TRBJ2-4; tentative D call: TRBD2 (6 bases). The germline gives CDR1 KGHSH, CDR2 LQKENI. CDR3 length: 17 amino acids. V was cut by 3 bases and J by 0 bases, with 15 bases left in between. In nucleotides, the CDR3 is TGTGCCAGCTCACCGCTCCCTAGCGACATAGCCAAAAACATTCAGTACTTC. This translates into CASSPLPSDIAKNIQYF.

The rearrangement links TRBV11-2 to TRBJ2-1; D is undetermined. CDR1 and CDR2 (germline): SGHAT, FQNNGV. This CDR3 has 15 amino acids. Trimming stripped 5 bases from V and 6 bases from J, with 17 bases between. CDR3 coding DNA: TGTGCCAGCAGCCCCCCAGAAAGGGCCATCAATGAGCAGTTCTTC. Amino acid sequence: CASSPPERAINEQFF.

The chain carries TRBV11-1 and TRBJ2-4, with 9 nucleotides matching TRBD1. J lost 5 bases, V lost 5 bases, and 7 bases had no gene match. From germline, CDR1 is SGHAT and CDR2 FQDESV (reference sequence). The CDR3 loop spans 15 amino acids. The CDR3 coding sequence is TGTGCCAGCAGCGGTACGACAGGGGGAGAAAACATTCAGTACTTC. This codes for CASSGTTGGENIQYF.

This clone was observed once. The gene calls are TRBV15 and TRBJ2-3; 14 nucleotides agree with TRBD2. CDR1 and CDR2 (germline): LNHNV, YYDKDF (reference sequence). This CDR3 spans 16 amino acids. Trimming at V came to 1 base and at J to 7 bases, leaving 4 bases not matched to a gene. The CDR3 DNA reads TGTGCCACCAGCAGAGGACTAGCGGGAGGGATGAATACGCAGTATTTT. Translated: CATSRGLAGGMNTQYF.

V and J are TRBV5-1 and TRBJ1-4; 7 bases line up with TRBD1. The junction had 7 bases not matched to a gene; V was cut back by 7 bases and J by 4 bases. Per the germline V gene, CDR1 is SGHRS and CDR2 is YFSETQ. CDR3 size: 14 residues. The CDR3 protein is CASCPGQVNEKLFF. Here the CDR3 DNA reads TGCGCCAGCTGCCCCGGACAGGTTAATGAAAAACTGTTTTTT.

The CDR3 loop is CASSQDLWGLNTEAFF. CDR3 coding DNA: TGCGCCAGCAGCCAAGATCTTTGGGGGTTGAACACTGAAGCTTTCTTT. The gene calls are TRBV4-1 and TRBJ1-1; tentative D call: TRBD1 (5 bases). The CDR3 runs to 16 residues. CDR1 MGHRA and CDR2 YSYEKL come from the germline V gene. V was clipped by 0 bases and J by 0 bases, with 11 bases between them.

CDR3 sequence (DNA): TGTGCCAGCAGTGCCTCGGGACCCCTGGGCACCGGGGAGCTGTTTTTT. Translating gives CASSASGPLGTGELFF. The V and J genes are TRBV2 and TRBJ2-2, with D possibly being TRBD1 or TRBD2 (5 bases each). Germline V gene data show CDR1 as SNHLY and CDR2 as FYNNEI. Trimming shortened V by 4 bases and J by 4 bases, and 16 bases separated the two germline ends. This CDR3 is built from 16 residues. The full variable domain, with the rest looked up from reference TRBV2 and TRBJ2-2, is EPEVTQTPSHQVTQMGQEVILRCVPISNHLYFYWYRQILGQKVEFLVSFYNNEISEKSEIFDDQFSVERPDGSNFTLKIRSTKLEDSAMYFCASSASGPLGTGELFFGEGSRLTVL.

In its sample, this clone was seen a few times. V gene TRBV25-1 combines with J gene TRBJ1-2, with D tentatively TRBD1 (5 bases). The V gene lost 2 bases and the J gene lost 4 bases, with 5 bases spanning the gap. Germline-derived CDR1 and CDR2 are MGHDK and SYGVNS. This CDR3 is built from 12 residues. The CDR3 sequence: CASSETGYGYTF. The CDR3 nucleotides read TGTGCCAGCAGTGAAACAGGCTATGGCTACACCTTC.

The chain employs TRBV28 and TRBJ2-7; TRBD2 matches 14 bases. This CDR3 comprises 16 residues. Germline CDR1 is MDHEN and CDR2 is SYDVKM. Trimming removed 2 bases from V and 6 bases from J; junction bases left unmatched: 6. The CDR3 sequence is CASSLPGLAGAGEQYF. CDR3 bases: TGTGCCAGCAGTTTACCGGGACTAGCGGGAGCAGGCGAGCAGTACTTC.

The chain couples TRBV7-2 to TRBJ2-7; 14 nucleotides line up with TRBD2. The CDR3 has 19 amino acids. Germline CDR1 and CDR2: SGHTA and FQGNSA. V gave up 5 bases and J gave up 6 bases; unmatched junction bases: 18. The chain's CDR3 is CASSPLGGTSGRPLSEQYF. In DNA, the CDR3 is TGTGCCAGCAGCCCCCTCGGCGGGACTAGCGGGAGACCCCTCAGCGAGCAGTACTTC.

The genes are TRBV6-5 and TRBJ2-1, with 8 nucleotides matching TRBD2. The CDR3 runs to 15 residues. Per the germline V gene, CDR1 is MNHEY and CDR2 is SVGAGI. V shed 6 bases, J shed 2 bases, and the junction held 6 bases outside the gene matches. The CDR3 here is CASRSSGSTYNEQFF. The CDR3 DNA reads TGTGCCAGCAGATCAAGCGGGAGCACCTACAATGAGCAGTTCTTC.

This chain uses TRBV29-1 with TRBJ2-3; TRBD2 agrees at 13 bases. The CDR3 runs 15 residues. V dropped 6 bases and J dropped 2; count of bases not matched to a gene: 5. CDR1 and CDR2 (germline): SQVTM, ANQGSEA. The CDR3 region is CSVEGLAGHTDTQYF. DNA of the CDR3: TGCAGCGTGGAGGGACTAGCGGGACACACAGATACGCAGTATTTT.

This chain uses TRBV5-1 with TRBJ2-6; TRBD2 might be the D (5 bases). The length of the CDR3 is 16 residues. Germline V gene data show CDR1 as SGHRS and CDR2 as YFSETQ. V was trimmed by 5 bases and J by 0 bases, leaving 12 bases between them. CDR3 residues: CASRRVLASGANVLTF. The CDR3 region has the DNA TGCGCCAGCAGGAGGGTCCTTGCCTCTGGGGCCAACGTCCTGACTTTC.

The chain couples TRBV27 to TRBJ2-7; TRBD1 is a possible D gene (6 bases). The CDR3 loop spans 14 amino acids. V was pared by 4 bases and J by 2 bases, with 12 bases between. Per germline, CDR1 MNHEY and CDR2 SMNVEV (reference sequence). The CDR3 is CASSSYGQTYEQYF. CDR3 in DNA: TGTGCCAGCAGTTCATATGGACAGACCTACGAGCAGTACTTC.

The rearrangement links TRBV30 to TRBJ1-1, with a possible D match to TRBD1 (5 bases). CDR3 length: 14 amino acids. The V end lost 4 bases, the J end lost 1 base, and 13 bases lay between the germline ends. Germline CDR1 reads GTSNPN; CDR2 reads SVGIG (reference sequence). The CDR3 DNA follows: TGTGCCTGGAAGCCCTTCAGGGAGAACACTGAAGCTTTCTTT. Protein product: CAWKPFRENTEAFF.